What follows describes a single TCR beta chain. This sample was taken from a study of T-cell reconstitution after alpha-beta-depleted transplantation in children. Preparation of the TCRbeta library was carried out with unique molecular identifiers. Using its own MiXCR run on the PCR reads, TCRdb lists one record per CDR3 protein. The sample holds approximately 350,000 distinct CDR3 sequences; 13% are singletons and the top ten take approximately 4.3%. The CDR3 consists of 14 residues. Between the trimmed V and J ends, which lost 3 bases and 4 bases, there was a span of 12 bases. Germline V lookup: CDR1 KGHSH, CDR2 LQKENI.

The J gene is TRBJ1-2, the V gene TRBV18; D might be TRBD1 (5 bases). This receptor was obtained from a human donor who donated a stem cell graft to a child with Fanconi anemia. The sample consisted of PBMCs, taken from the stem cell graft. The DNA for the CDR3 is TGTGCCAGCTCACCGGGACTGGATCCCTATGGCTACACCTTC. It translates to CASSPGLDPYGYTF.